This paragraph covers one T cell receptor beta chain sequence. Antigen specificity is unknown. Use of 60 Vbeta and 13 Jbeta primers characterized the PCR. Generated by immunoSEQ multiplex PCR, the TCRdb table keeps only in-frame clones and is missing some. This sample yields about 41,000 clones, of which roughly 80% are seen a single time; 2.7% belongs to the top ten. Between the trimmed V and J ends, which lost 8 bases and 3 bases, there was a span of 20 bases. Germline values: CDR1 MDHEN, CDR2 SYDVKM. This CDR3 region has 16 residues. This entry is derived from a study of cytomegalovirus exposure and HLA in healthy donors. General observations from the study: In a later analysis, at a false discovery rate of 0.05, 15,000 to 20,000 TCR beta sequences matched HLA alleles.

The source material was PBMCs. The J gene is TRBJ1-5, the V gene TRBV28, with a tentative D call TRBD1 (6 bases). The receptor comes from a man aged 45-65 years in good health and CMV-seronegative. CDR3 bases: TGTGCCAGCGCGGGGGGGGGCCCGTATCCCAATCAGCCCCAGCATTTT. Residues: CASAGGGPYPNQPQHF.